This T cell receptor beta chain was captured in a study of CD8 T cells in Susac syndrome. Random hexamers were used to reverse transcribe about 0.45 to 1 ug of RNA. One entry per CDR3 protein results from TCRdb running MiXCR on the immunoSEQ multiplex PCR reads. In the table there are roughly 250,000 distinct CDR3 sequences, 90% to 97% of which are singletons. Input material: CD4+ T cells from PBMCs. The clonotype comes from a human donor with Susac syndrome.

The CDR3 reads CASSLAVKTVNYGYTF. The DNA of the CDR3 is TGTGCCAGCAGCTTAGCGGTAAAGACAGTAAACTATGGCTACACCTTC. V is TRBV13 and J is TRBJ1-2, with D tentatively TRBD1 (5 bases). The CDR3 spans 16 residues. Trimming removed 1 base from V and 2 bases from J, with 14 bases in between. In germline, CDR1 is PRHDT, CDR2 FYEKMQ (reference sequence).